Shown below are 20 T cell receptor beta chains from a single sample sequenced in a study of yellow fever vaccine responses in identical twins. TCRdb re-called the RT-PCR reads with MiXCR, one entry per CDR3 protein. Here the sample spans more than 2,000 distinct CDR3 sequences, approximately 87% being singletons. Source: T cells from blood (PBMCs), unsorted or a sorted subset (not recorded which), taken before or after yellow fever vaccination (not recorded which). The receptors here all came from a woman aged 18-35 years who received the yellow fever vaccine.

The chain recombines TRBV10-3 with TRBJ2-5; a weak D match, TRBD2 (6 bases). Germline V gene lookup returns CDR1 ENHRY and CDR2 SYGVKD. The V and J ends lost 6 bases and 4 bases respectively, with 18 bases between them. This CDR3 region has 15 residues. The CDR3 nucleotides are TGTGCCATCAGGAGTACAGGTGGGGGGTTAGAGACCCAGTACTTC. Protein sequence: CAIRSTGGGLETQYF.

This chain uses TRBV28 with TRBJ2-2, with TRBD2 matching 8 bases. The V gene's germline CDR1 is MDHEN and CDR2 SYDVKM. CDR3 length: 15 amino acids. Trimming cost V 6 bases and J 4 bases; bases outside gene matches: 7. Here the CDR3 DNA reads TGTGCCAGCAGCCCCACGGGGGGGGGCACCGGGGAGCTGTTTTTT. Its translation: CASSPTGGGTGELFF.

The chain has TRBV5-5 and TRBJ1-4; D call uncertain. This CDR3 region has 16 residues. Trimming took off 4 bases at V and 3 bases at J, with 16 bases between the two ends. CDR1 and CDR2 (germline): SGHKS, YYEKEE (reference sequence). CDR3 coding DNA: TGTGCCAGCAGCCCCACAGCCCCAGGTCCTAATGAAAAACTGTTTTTT. It encodes CASSPTAPGPNEKLFF.

Only one count was recorded for this clonotype. The rearrangement joins TRBV6-1 to TRBJ2-7; weak D call: TRBD1 (6 bases). Trimming stripped 6 bases from V and 1 base from J, with 13 bases between. Germline CDR1 is MNHNS and CDR2 is SASEGT. The CDR3 runs to 14 residues. The DNA of the CDR3 is TGTGCCAGCAGCTTGACAGGACGTTCCTACGAGCAGTACTTC. Translating it yields CASSLTGRSYEQYF.

This chain links TRBV30 with TRBJ2-3, with TRBD2 as a possible D gene (6 bases). The CDR3 has 14 amino acids. The germline V and J ends were trimmed by 3 bases and 3 bases, with 13 bases remaining between them. The germline V gene has CDR1 GTSNPN and CDR2 SVGIG (reference sequence). The CDR3 sequence is CAWSRVGGTDTQYF. The CDR3 DNA sequence: TGTGCCTGGAGCAGGGTCGGGGGTACAGATACGCAGTATTTT.

The V gene is TRBV6-5, the J gene TRBJ2-6; D ambiguous. The V end lost 2 bases, the J end lost 0 bases, and 11 bases lay between the germline ends. The CDR3 runs to 17 residues. The germline V gene has CDR1 MNHEY and CDR2 SVGAGI. The CDR3 sequence is CASSYGDSASGANVLTF. The CDR3 nucleotides are TGTGCCAGCAGTTACGGCGATTCGGCCTCTGGGGCCAACGTCCTGACTTTC.

The gene calls are TRBV11-3 and TRBJ2-1; D possibly matches TRBD1 or TRBD2 (5 bases each). The V gene's germline CDR1 is SGHNT and CDR2 YENEEA. The CDR3 extends over 13 amino acids. The V end was cut by 2 bases, the J end by 13 bases, with 15 bases between. CDR3 sequence reads: CASSLSGTLDQFF. CDR3 bases: TGTGCCAGCAGCTTATCGGGGACCCTCGACCAGTTCTTC.

By share, this clonotype ranks as large (0.1 to 1%). The rearrangement uses TRBV4-3 and TRBJ2-7, with a weak D call TRBD1 (5 bases). Between the trimmed V and J ends, which lost 4 bases and 0 bases, there was a span of 13 bases. Germline loops: CDR1 LGHNA, CDR2 YSLEER. The length of the CDR3 is 15 residues. DNA of the CDR3: TGCGCCAGCAGCCCCCAGTTCACAGGCTCCTACGAGCAGTACTTC. This gives the protein CASSPQFTGSYEQYF.

This clonotype showed up just a few times. This rearrangement joins TRBV5-6 to TRBJ2-7; 8 nucleotides line up with TRBD1. Trimming at V came to 4 bases and at J to 3 bases, leaving 3 bases not matched to a gene. This CDR3 has 13 amino acids. CDR1 SGHDT and CDR2 YYEEEE come from the germline V gene. Written as DNA, the CDR3 is TGTGCCAGCAGCCGGACAGGGAACTACGAGCAGTACTTC. It is translated as CASSRTGNYEQYF.

The CDR3 region is CSGGDLETQYF. CDR3 nucleotide sequence: TGCAGCGGCGGGGACCTGGAGACCCAGTACTTC. J is TRBJ2-5 and V is TRBV29-1, with D possibly matching TRBD2 (6 bases). The CDR3 loop spans 11 amino acids. Trimming took off 7 bases at V and 5 bases at J, with 11 bases between the two ends. The germline gives CDR1 SQVTM, CDR2 ANQGSEA. Based on the CDR3 plus reference TRBV29-1 and TRBJ2-5, the full variable domain is SAVISQKPSRDICQRGTSLTIQCQVDSQVTMMFWYRQQPGQSLTLIATANQGSEATYESGFVIDKFPISRPNLTFSTLTVSNMSPEDSSIYLCSGGDLETQYFGPGTRLLVL.

The V gene is TRBV10-3, the J gene TRBJ1-1; D is uncertain. The ends were cut back, 1 base at V and 10 bases at J, with 13 bases in the middle. The CDR3 has 13 residues. Germline V lookup: CDR1 ENHRY, CDR2 SYGVKD. The CDR3 bases are TGTGCCATCAGTGAGTTTCGACCTAGTGGAGCTTTCTTT. Its translation is CAISEFRPSGAFF.

The chain joins TRBV4-2 to TRBJ1-1; tentative D call: TRBD1 (5 bases). Deletions cut 4 bases from V and 1 base from J, with 7 bases between. In germline, CDR1 is LGHNA, CDR2 YNFKEQ. There are 13 residues in the CDR3. The CDR3 DNA is TGTGCCAGCAGCCTGACAGAGAACACTGAAGCTTTCTTT. Translated, it gives CASSLTENTEAFF.

The chain links TRBV29-1 to TRBJ2-1, with 9 bases lining up with TRBD2. In germline, CDR1 is SQVTM, CDR2 ANQGSEA. The CDR3 has 15 amino acids. Unmatched junction bases numbered 8, after V lost 2 bases and J lost 6 bases. CDR3 nucleotides: TGCAGCGTTGAATTTGCGGGGGGGCCCCGCAATGAGCAGTTCTTC. Translated, it gives CSVEFAGGPRNEQFF.

J is TRBJ2-1 and V is TRBV13, with TRBD2 matching over 10 bases. Germline V lookup: CDR1 PRHDT, CDR2 FYEKMQ (reference sequence). The CDR3 runs 15 residues. V was clipped by 6 bases and J by 8 bases; unmatched bases: 10. The CDR3, as DNA: TGTGCCAGCAGAGGACTAGCGGCCCCAGGGGATGAGCAGTTCTTC. This translates into CASRGLAAPGDEQFF.

V gene TRBV28 combines with J gene TRBJ2-1; D remains unclear. Per germline, CDR1 MDHEN and CDR2 SYDVKM. The CDR3 runs to 11 residues. V was trimmed by 7 bases and J by 6 bases, leaving 7 bases between them. The DNA for the CDR3 is TGTGCCAGCACGGCTAGCAATGAGCAGTTCTTC. Protein product: CASTASNEQFF. Together with reference TRBV28 and TRBJ2-1, the CDR3 gives the full variable domain: DVKVTQSSRYLVKRTGEKVFLECVQDMDHENMFWYRQDPGLGLRLIYFSYDVKMKEKGDIPEGYSVSREKKERFSLILESASTNQTSMYLCASTASNEQFFGPGTRLTVL.

The V call is TRBV7-9, the J call TRBJ1-5, with D possibly TRBD1 on 6 matching bases. Trimming removed 5 bases at V and 1 base at J, with 12 bases between. This CDR3 is built from 15 residues. Per germline, CDR1 SEHNR and CDR2 FQNEAQ (reference sequence). The CDR3 bases are TGTGCCAGCAGCCGAGGGGGGGTAAGCAATCAGCCCCAGCATTTT. Translation: CASSRGGVSNQPQHF.

The chain joins TRBV10-1 to TRBJ2-2, with D possibly being TRBD2 (6 bases). Germline CDR1 and CDR2: WNHNN and SYGVQD (reference sequence). V lost 4 bases and J 4 bases, leaving 7 bases between the germline ends. The CDR3 spans 13 residues. The CDR3 nucleotides are TGCGCCAGCAGTGTGGGACTCACCGGGGAGCTGTTTTTT. As protein: CASSVGLTGELFF.

This chain links TRBV6-5 with TRBJ1-1; D gene unclear. The CDR3 sequence is 15 residues long. Germline V gene data show CDR1 as MNHEY and CDR2 as SVGAGI. V lost 0 bases and J lost 4, with 12 bases in between. CDR3 residues: CASSYSLGSGTEAFF. The CDR3 nucleotides are TGTGCCAGCAGTTACTCATTGGGAAGTGGCACTGAAGCTTTCTTT.

This clonotype was recorded only once. This chain joins TRBV6-1 and TRBJ2-2, with TRBD1 identical over 7 bases. The CDR3 covers 16 residues. The V gene end was trimmed by 5 bases and the J gene end by 0 bases; junction bases not matched to a gene: 6. CDR1 is MNHNS, CDR2 SASEGT, per germline. The CDR3 reads CASSTGQVSNTGELFF. CDR3 DNA: TGTGCCAGCAGTACCGGACAGGTTTCGAACACCGGGGAGCTGTTTTTT.

This clonotype came up once. The DNA for the CDR3 is TGTGCCAGCAGCTCACCCCAGCGGGGGCGGGAGACCCAGTACTTC. The encoded protein is CASSSPQRGRETQYF. V gene TRBV5-4 combines with J gene TRBJ2-5, with 8 nucleotides matching TRBD2. Germline CDR1 is SGHNT and CDR2 is YYREEE (reference sequence). The trim removed 3 bases at V and 5 bases at J, leaving 9 bases unmatched. This CDR3 spans 15 amino acids.